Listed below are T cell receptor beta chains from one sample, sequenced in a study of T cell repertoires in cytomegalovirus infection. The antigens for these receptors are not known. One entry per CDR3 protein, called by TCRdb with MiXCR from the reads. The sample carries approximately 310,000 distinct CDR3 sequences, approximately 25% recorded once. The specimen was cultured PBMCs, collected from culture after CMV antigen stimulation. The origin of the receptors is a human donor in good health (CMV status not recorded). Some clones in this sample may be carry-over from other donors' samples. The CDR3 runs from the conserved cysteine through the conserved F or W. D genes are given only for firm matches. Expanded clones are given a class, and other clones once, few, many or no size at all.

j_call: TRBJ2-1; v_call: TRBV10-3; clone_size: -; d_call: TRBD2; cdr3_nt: TGTGCCATCAGTGCGGGAGGAGGACTGGCCGATGAGCAGTTCTTC; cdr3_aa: CAISAGGGLADEQFF
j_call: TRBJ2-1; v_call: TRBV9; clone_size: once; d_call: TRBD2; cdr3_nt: TGTGCCAGCAGCGTATCTCGGACTAGCGGTTACAATGAGCAGTTCTTC; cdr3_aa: CASSVSRTSGYNEQFF
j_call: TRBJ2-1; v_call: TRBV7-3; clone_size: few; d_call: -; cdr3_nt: TGTGCCAGCAGCTCCAGGGGGCGAGTAGCGGGAGTGAATGAGCAGTTCTTC; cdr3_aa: CASSSRGRVAGVNEQFF
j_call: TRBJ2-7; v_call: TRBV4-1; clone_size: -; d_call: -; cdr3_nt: TGCGCCAGCAGCCAAGATGAGGGAAGTGCAGGGTACGAGCAGTACTTC; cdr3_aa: CASSQDEGSAGYEQYF
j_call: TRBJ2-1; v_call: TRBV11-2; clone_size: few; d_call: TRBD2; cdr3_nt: TGTGCCAGCAGCCGGGGCGGGCTAGCGGATTCCTACAATGAGCAGTTCTTC; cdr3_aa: CASSRGGLADSYNEQFF
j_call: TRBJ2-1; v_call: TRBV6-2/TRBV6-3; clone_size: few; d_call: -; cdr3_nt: TGTGCCAGCAACTTAGCGGAAAGCTCCTACAATGAGCAGTTCTTC; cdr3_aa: CASNLAESSYNEQFF
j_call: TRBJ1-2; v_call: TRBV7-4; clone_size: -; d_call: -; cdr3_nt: TGTGCCAGCAGCTTAGGCCCCCCGGGGGACTATGGCTACACCTTC; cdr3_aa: CASSLGPPGDYGYTF
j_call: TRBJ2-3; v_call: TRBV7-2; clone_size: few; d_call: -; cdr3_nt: TGTGCCAGCAGCCAATGGACATCAGATACGCAGTATTTT; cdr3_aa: CASSQWTSDTQYF
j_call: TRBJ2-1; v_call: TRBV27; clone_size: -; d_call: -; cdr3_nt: TGTGCCAGCAGCCGGTTGAGCTCCTACAATGAGCAGTTCTTC; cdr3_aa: CASSRLSSYNEQFF
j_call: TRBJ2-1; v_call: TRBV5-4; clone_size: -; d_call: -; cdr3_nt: TGTGCCAGCAGCTCATACTATAGCGGATCCTACAATGAGCAGTTCTTC; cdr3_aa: CASSSYYSGSYNEQFF
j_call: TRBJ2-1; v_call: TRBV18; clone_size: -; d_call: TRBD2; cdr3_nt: TGTGCCAGCTCACCCAGACCCAGCGGGAGTGTGGCCTACAATGAGCAGTTCTTC; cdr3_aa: CASSPRPSGSVAYNEQFF